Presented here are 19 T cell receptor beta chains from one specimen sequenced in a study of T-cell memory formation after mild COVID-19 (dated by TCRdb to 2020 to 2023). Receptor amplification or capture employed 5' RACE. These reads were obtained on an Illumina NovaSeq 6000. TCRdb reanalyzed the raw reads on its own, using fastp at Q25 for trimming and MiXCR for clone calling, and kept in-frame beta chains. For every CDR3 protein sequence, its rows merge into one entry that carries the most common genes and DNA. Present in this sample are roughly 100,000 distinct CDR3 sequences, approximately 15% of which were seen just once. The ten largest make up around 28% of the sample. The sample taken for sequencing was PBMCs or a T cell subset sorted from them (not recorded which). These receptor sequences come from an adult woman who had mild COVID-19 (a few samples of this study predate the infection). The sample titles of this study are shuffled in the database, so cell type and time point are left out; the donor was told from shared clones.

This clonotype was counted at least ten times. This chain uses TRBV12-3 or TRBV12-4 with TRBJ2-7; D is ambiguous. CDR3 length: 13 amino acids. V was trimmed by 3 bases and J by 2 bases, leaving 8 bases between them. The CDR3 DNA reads TGTGCCAGCAGTTTCCTGGAAACCTACGAGCAGTACTTC. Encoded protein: CASSFLETYEQYF.

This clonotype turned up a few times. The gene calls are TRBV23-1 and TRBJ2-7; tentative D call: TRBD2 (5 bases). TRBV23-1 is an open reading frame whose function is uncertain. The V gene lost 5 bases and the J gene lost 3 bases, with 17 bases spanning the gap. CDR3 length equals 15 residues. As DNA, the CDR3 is TGCGCCAGCAGTAGGAGAGGGATCGAACTCTACGAGCAGTACTTC. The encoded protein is CASSRRGIELYEQYF.

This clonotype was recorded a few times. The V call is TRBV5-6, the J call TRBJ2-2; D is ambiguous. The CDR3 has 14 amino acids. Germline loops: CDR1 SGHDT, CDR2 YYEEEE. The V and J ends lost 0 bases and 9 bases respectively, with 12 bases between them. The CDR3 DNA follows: TGTGCCAGCAGCTTGGGGACCCTTCTCAGGGAGCTGTTTTTT. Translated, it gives CASSLGTLLRELFF.

CDR3 sequence reads: CASSVGTGTSNQPQHF. The CDR3 DNA reads as TGTGCCAGCAGCGTGGGGACAGGGACTAGCAATCAGCCCCAGCATTTT. The chain has TRBV9 and TRBJ1-5; 9 bases match TRBD1. V dropped 2 bases and J dropped 0; count of bases not matched to a gene: 3. This CDR3 has 16 residues. The germline V gene has CDR1 SGDLS and CDR2 YYNGEE.

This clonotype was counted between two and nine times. The CDR3 region has the DNA TGTGCCAGCAGCTTTGAACAGGGCCCCTCCTACGAGCAGTACTTC. Translated: CASSFEQGPSYEQYF. The chain carries TRBV5-6 and TRBJ2-7, with a tentative D call TRBD1 (6 bases). V gave up 2 bases and J gave up 0 bases, with 12 bases separating them. CDR1 is SGHDT, CDR2 YYEEEE, per germline. The CDR3 spans 15 residues.

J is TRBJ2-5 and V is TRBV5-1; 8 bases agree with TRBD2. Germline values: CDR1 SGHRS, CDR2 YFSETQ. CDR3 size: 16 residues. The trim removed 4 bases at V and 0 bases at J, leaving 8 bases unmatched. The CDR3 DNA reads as TGCGCCAGCAGCACCCTCGTCGGGGGGGACCAAGAGACCCAGTACTTC. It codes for CASSTLVGGDQETQYF.

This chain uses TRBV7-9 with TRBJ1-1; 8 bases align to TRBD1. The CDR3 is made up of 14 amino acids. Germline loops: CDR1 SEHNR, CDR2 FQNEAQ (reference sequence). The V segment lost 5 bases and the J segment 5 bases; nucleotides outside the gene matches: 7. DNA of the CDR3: TGTGCCAGCAGCCCCCGGACAGGGTGGACTGAAGCTTTCTTT. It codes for CASSPRTGWTEAFF.

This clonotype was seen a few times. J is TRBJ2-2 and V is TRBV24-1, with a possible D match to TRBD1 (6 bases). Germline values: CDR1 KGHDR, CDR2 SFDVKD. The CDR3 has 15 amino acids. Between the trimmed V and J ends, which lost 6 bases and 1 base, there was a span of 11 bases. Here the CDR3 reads CATSTGTLNTGELFF. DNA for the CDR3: TGTGCCACCAGTACCGGGACATTGAACACCGGGGAGCTGTTTTTT.

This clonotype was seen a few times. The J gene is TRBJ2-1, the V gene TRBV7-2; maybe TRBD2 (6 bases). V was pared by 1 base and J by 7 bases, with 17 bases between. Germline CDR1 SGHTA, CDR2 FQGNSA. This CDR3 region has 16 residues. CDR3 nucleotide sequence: TGTGCCAGCAGCTTAGACTTAGGGAGGATGAGGAATGAGCAGTTCTTC. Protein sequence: CASSLDLGRMRNEQFF.

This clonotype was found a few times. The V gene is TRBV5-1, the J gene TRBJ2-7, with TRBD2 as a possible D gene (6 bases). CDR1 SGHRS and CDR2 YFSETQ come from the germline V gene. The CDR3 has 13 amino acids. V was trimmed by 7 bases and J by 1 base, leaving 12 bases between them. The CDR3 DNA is TGCGCCAGCCGCGGGACCCCTTCCTACGAGCAGTACTTC. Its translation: CASRGTPSYEQYF.

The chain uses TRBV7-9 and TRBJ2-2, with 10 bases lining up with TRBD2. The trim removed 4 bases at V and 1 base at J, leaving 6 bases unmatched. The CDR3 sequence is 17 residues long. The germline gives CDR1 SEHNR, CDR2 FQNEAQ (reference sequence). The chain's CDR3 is CASSSPSSGRNTGELFF. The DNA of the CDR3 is TGTGCCAGCAGCTCACCTTCTAGCGGGAGGAACACCGGGGAGCTGTTTTTT.

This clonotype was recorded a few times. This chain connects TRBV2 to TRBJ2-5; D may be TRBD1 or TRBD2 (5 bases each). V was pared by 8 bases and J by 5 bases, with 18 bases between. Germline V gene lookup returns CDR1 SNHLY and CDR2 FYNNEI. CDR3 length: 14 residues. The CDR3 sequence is CASAQGPGGETQYF. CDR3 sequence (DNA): TGTGCCAGCGCTCAGGGACCAGGAGGCGAGACCCAGTACTTC. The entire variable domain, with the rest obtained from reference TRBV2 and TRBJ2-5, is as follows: EPEVTQTPSHQVTQMGQEVILRCVPISNHLYFYWYRQILGQKVEFLVSFYNNEISEKSEIFDDQFSVERPDGSNFTLKIRSTKLEDSAMYFCASAQGPGGETQYFGPGTRLLVL.

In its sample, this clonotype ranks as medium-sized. The CDR3 nucleotides are TGTGCCAGCAGCCCGGACAGCTTTACCCCAGATACGCAGTATTTT. Its protein is CASSPDSFTPDTQYF. This chain connects TRBV7-9 to TRBJ2-3; D might be TRBD1 (6 bases). From germline, CDR1 is SEHNR and CDR2 FQNEAQ (reference sequence). The CDR3 runs to 15 residues. The V gene lost 5 bases and the J gene lost 4 bases, with 16 bases spanning the gap.

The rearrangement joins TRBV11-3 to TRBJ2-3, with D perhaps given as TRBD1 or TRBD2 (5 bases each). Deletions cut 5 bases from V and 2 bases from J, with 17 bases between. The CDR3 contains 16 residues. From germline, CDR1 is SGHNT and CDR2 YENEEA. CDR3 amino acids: CASSGPGTDTTDTQYF. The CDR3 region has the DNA TGTGCCAGCAGCGGACCCGGGACGGATACCACAGATACGCAGTATTTT. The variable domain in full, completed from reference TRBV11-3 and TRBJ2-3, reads EAGVVQSPRYKIIEKKQPVAFWCNPISGHNTLYWYLQNLGQGPELLIRYENEEAVDDSQLPKDRFSAERLKGVDSTLKIQPAELGDSAVYLCASSGPGTDTTDTQYFGPGTRLTVL.

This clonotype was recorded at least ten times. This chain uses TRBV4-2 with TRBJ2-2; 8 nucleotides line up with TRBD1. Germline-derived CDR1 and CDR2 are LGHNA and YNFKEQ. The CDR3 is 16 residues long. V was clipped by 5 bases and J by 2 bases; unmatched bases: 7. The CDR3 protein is CASSVRTGRNTGELFF. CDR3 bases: TGTGCCAGCAGCGTTCGGACAGGGCGTAACACCGGGGAGCTGTTTTTT.

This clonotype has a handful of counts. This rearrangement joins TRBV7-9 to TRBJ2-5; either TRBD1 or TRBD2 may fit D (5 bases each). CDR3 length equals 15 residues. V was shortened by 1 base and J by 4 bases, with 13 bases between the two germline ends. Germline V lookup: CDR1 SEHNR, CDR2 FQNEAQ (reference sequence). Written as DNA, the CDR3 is TGTGCCAGCAGCTTAGTCGGGGACGGGTCAGAGACCCAGTACTTC. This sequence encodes CASSLVGDGSETQYF.

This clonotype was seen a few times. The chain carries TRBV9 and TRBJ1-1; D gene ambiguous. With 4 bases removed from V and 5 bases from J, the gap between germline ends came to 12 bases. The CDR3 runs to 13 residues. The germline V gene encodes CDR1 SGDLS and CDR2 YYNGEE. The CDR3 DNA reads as TGTGCCAGCAGCCGCCGAGGGTATACTGAAGCTTTCTTT. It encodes CASSRRGYTEAFF.

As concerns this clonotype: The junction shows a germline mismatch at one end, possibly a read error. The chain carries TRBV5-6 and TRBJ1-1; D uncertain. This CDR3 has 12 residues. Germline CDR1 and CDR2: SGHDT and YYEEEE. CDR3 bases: TGTGCCAGCAGCTTAAGGGCGGTTGAAGCTTTATTT. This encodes CASSLRAVEALF.

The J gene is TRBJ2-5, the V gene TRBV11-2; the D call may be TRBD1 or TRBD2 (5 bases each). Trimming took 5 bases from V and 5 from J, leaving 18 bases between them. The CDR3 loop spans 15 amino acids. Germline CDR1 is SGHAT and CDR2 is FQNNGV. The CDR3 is CASSLNPGQRETQYF. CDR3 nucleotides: TGTGCCAGCAGCCTTAATCCGGGGCAGAGGGAGACCCAGTACTTC.